This TCR beta chain is from a study of blood T cell repertoires in COVID-19 (dated by TCRdb to the early 2020s). At the level of the whole study: The collaborator samples originated in the United States, Italy and Spain and spanned the acute and convalescent phases of COVID-19. Samples came from the ongoing ImmuneRACE study (first 160 participants) plus 1,254 subjects from 6 global collaborators. The repertoires were released in a freely available public database meant as a resource for research on the immune response to SARS-CoV-2. HLA class I and class II types, where available, came from metadata supplied by the sample provider rather than from assay-based typing. Deeply sampled blood TCRbeta repertoires from subjects exposed to, actively infected with, or recovered from COVID-19 were included in the dataset. The sample metadata nearly always contained a de-identified subject ID, COVID-19 status, age in years and sex. The material from the prospective study consisted of cDNA or gDNA derived from T cells, B-cell-depleted T cells, or PBMCs.

TCRbeta CDR3 regions were amplified from genomic DNA by means of the immunoSEQ Assay, a bias-controlled multiplex PCR. On the study's bioinformatics: Within the assay, amplification of reference gene primers was used to estimate how many nucleated cells each sample contained. To quantify the absolute abundance of each unique TCRbeta CDR3 rearrangement, sequence reads were collapsed and filtered. For each sample, productive Simpson clonality was calculated as the square root of Simpson's diversity index over productive rearrangements. The immuneACCESS repertoire file appears here via TCRdb, limited to in-frame rearrangements. These files lack a portion of the clones; in checked studies, under half of the deficit traces to unresolved V genes, and the cause of the others is not known. Clonal size and the V and J genes are those of that table, whereas D and trimming came from the DNA. The sample data list 270,000 or so clones, and 84% of these were observed just once. The biggest ten clones account for 8.6% of the sample.

Germline trimming: 0 bases from V, 5 bases from J; junction bases outside gene matches: 6. Taken from cysteine to phenylalanine, the CDR3 has 15 residues. Only the CDR3 portion is preserved as DNA: 45 bases, with reading frame beginning at the first base. CDR1 and CDR2, per the germline V gene, are SGDLS and YYNGEE. Overall study outcomes, separate from this receptor: The amount of clinical and demographic metadata varied by source and participant and was provided uncurated.

Regarding this clone: This clone's antigen is unknown. Base-call qualities are not available, and no considerably larger clone is one nucleotide away.

Each collaborating institution followed its own protocols to collect whole blood in K2EDTA tubes. For TCRbeta analysis, collaborators shipped samples as frozen whole blood, isolated PBMCs, or DNA extracted from either of those sample types. Material for sequencing was peripheral blood. Recombination connected TRBV9 to TRBJ2-5; 8 bases in the middle match TRBD2. This TCR was sampled from a human donor in a cohort sampled during active COVID-19. This receptor has the CDR3 CASSVEAGLVETQYF. Read as DNA, the sequence is TGTGCCAGCAGCGTAGAAGCGGGACTAGTTGAGACCCAGTACTTC.